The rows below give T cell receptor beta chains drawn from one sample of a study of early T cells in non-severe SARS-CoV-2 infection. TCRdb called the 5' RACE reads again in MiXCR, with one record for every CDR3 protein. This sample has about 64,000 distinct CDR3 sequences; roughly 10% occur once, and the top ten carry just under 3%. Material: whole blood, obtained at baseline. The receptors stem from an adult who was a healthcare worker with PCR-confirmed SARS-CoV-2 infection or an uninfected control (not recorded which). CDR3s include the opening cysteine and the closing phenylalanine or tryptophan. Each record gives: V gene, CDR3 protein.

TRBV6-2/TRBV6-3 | CASSQEGAYRREQYF
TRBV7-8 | CASSFDRRDYGYTF
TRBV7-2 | CASSAGADYEQYF
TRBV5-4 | CASSGTVNTGELFF
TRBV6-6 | CASSYSGNRGGETQYF
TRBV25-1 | CASSANREGLYGYTF
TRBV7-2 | CASSPRQGRRNTEAFF
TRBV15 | CATSRGEETQYF
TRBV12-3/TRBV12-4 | CASPGSDTQYF
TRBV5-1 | CASQLGGARNTEAFF
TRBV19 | CASSIAGELFF
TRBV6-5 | CASSYSGGGANNEQFF